The 21 T cell receptor beta chains listed next were all sequenced from one sample in a study of response to subunit inactivated influenza vaccine. Each CDR3 protein gets one entry after TCRdb re-called the RT-PCR reads with MiXCR. There are 200,000 to 300,000 distinct CDR3 sequences in the sample; more than 9% occur only once, and over 6.5% lies in the top ten. Source: non-naive T cells sorted from PBMCs, taken 14 days before vaccination. All receptors derive from a middle-aged man who received an inactivated influenza vaccine.

This clonotype was picked up one time. A much larger clone sits a single nucleotide away, making a read error possible. CDR3 coding DNA: TGCAGTGCTTTCCTAGGTCGGGTGGGAGAGACCCAGTACTTC. Its protein is CSAFLGRVGETQYF. The chain recombines TRBV20-1 with TRBJ2-5; D is unclear. The CDR3 covers 14 residues. The germline V gene has CDR1 DFQATT and CDR2 SNEGSKA (reference sequence). V was shortened by 5 bases and J by 4 bases, with 17 bases between the two germline ends.

There are many counts of this clonotype. The chain carries TRBV3-1 and TRBJ2-3; weak D call: TRBD2 (5 bases). The CDR3 is made up of 14 amino acids. The V end was cut by 8 bases, the J end by 2 bases, with 14 bases between. The germline V gene has CDR1 LGHDT and CDR2 YNNKEL (reference sequence). The CDR3 nucleotides are TGTGCCAGCGCGGCGGGTAGCGTCACAGATACGCAGTATTTT. It yields the protein CASAAGSVTDTQYF.

This clonotype turned up a few times. The J gene is TRBJ2-5, the V gene TRBV24-1, with D uncertain. This CDR3 region has 14 residues. The germline gives CDR1 KGHDR, CDR2 SFDVKD. V lost 6 bases and J lost 2, with 12 bases in between. CDR3 region: CATSRAESQETQYF. The DNA of the CDR3 is TGTGCCACCAGTCGGGCAGAGAGTCAAGAGACCCAGTACTTC.

This clonotype showed up many times. The rearrangement joins TRBV7-2 to TRBJ2-1, with 7 bases aligning to TRBD2. The length of the CDR3 is 13 residues. The trim removed 5 bases at V and 10 bases at J, leaving 8 bases unmatched. Germline-derived CDR1 and CDR2 are SGHTA and FQGNSA. CDR3 residues: CASSPFAGAEQFF. For the CDR3, the DNA is TGTGCCAGCAGCCCCTTCGCGGGAGCCGAGCAGTTCTTC.

This clonotype was counted between two and nine times. This chain links TRBV6-1 with TRBJ2-7; the D is unclear. Germline assignment: CDR1 MNHNS and CDR2 SASEGT. V was cut by 10 bases and J by 0 bases, with 16 bases left in between. This CDR3 has 14 residues. The CDR3 DNA follows: TGTGCCACCACCCCCCTTTGGTCCTCCTACGAGCAGTACTTC. Translating it yields CATTPLWSSYEQYF.

This clonotype was observed at least ten times. The CDR3 region is CASSASGFTDTQYF. CDR3 in DNA: TGTGCCAGCAGCGCTAGCGGGTTCACAGATACGCAGTATTTT. The chain carries TRBV7-3 and TRBJ2-3; 8 bases agree with TRBD2. The germline V gene has CDR1 SGHTA and CDR2 FQGTGA. V shed 5 bases and J 2 bases; nucleotides not matched to a gene: 3. There are 14 residues in the CDR3.

This sequence joins TRBV18 and TRBJ2-2; 8 bases agree with TRBD1. The germline gives CDR1 KGHSH, CDR2 LQKENI. This CDR3 contains 14 residues. V dropped 3 bases and J dropped 5; count of bases not matched to a gene: 2. The CDR3 nucleotides read TGTGCCAGCTCACCCAGACAGGGGACCGGGGAGCTGTTTTTT. Protein product: CASSPRQGTGELFF.

A note on this clonotype: A much larger clonotype is one base distant, so this may be a read error. V is TRBV20-1 and J is TRBJ2-1, with a possible D match to TRBD1 (6 bases). V dropped 3 bases and J dropped 7 bases, with 16 bases sitting between them. The CDR3 has 14 amino acids. Germline assignment: CDR1 DFQATT and CDR2 SNEGSKA (reference sequence). The CDR3 reads CSARGHTGSNEQFF. In DNA, the CDR3 is TGCAGTGCTAGGGGACATACAGGGTCAAATGAGCAGTTCTTC.

This clonotype was counted many times. V gene TRBV7-8 combines with J gene TRBJ2-7; possibly TRBD1 for D (6 bases). Trimming stripped 5 bases from V and 4 bases from J, with 15 bases between. This CDR3 is built from 14 residues. The germline V gene encodes CDR1 SGHVS and CDR2 FQNEAQ. This CDR3 is CASSPIWTAYEQYF. The CDR3 DNA follows: TGTGCCAGCAGCCCGATATGGACAGCATACGAGCAGTACTTC. Combining the CDR3 with reference TRBV7-8 and TRBJ2-7 gives the whole variable domain GAGVSQSPRYKVAKRGQDVALRCDPISGHVSLFWYQQALGQGPEFLTYFQNEAQLDKSGLPSDRFFAERPEGSVSTLKIQRTQQEDSAVYLCASSPIWTAYEQYFGPGTRLTVT.

The chain uses TRBV3-1 and TRBJ2-2; D is unclear. Germline assignment: CDR1 LGHDT and CDR2 YNNKEL (reference sequence). V was cut by 4 bases and J by 4 bases, with 7 bases left in between. The CDR3 has 13 residues. CDR3 sequence reads: CASSPSITGELFF. The DNA of the CDR3 is TGTGCCAGCAGCCCCAGCATCACCGGGGAGCTGTTTTTT.

By sample share, this clonotype is medium-sized. V and J are TRBV10-3 and TRBJ2-1; D may be TRBD1 or TRBD2 (5 bases each). This CDR3 is 16 amino acids long. V was shortened by 0 bases and J by 7 bases, with 16 bases between the two germline ends. The germline V gene encodes CDR1 ENHRY and CDR2 SYGVKD. The CDR3 region has the DNA TGTGCCATCAGTGAGTCGACTGGGGGAATGGGGAATGAGCAGTTCTTC. The encoded protein is CAISESTGGMGNEQFF.

This clonotype was recorded only once. Given the absence of the conserved phenylalanine or tryptophan at the CDR3 end, a read error is likely. The rearrangement joins TRBV12-3 or TRBV12-4 to TRBJ1-6; possible D gene TRBD1, 6 bases. The CDR3 spans 14 residues. V shed 6 bases and J shed 5 bases, with 11 bases lying between them. CDR3 protein: CASSPRGNNSPLHV. The CDR3 DNA reads as TGTGCCAGCAGCCCTAGGGGGAATAATTCACCCCTCCACGTT.

The table lists this clonotype with a few counts. The CDR3 sequence is CASSELGAGSNYGYTF. The DNA for the CDR3 is TGTGCCAGCAGTGAATTAGGGGCAGGGTCTAACTATGGCTACACCTTC. The chain is built from TRBV25-1 and TRBJ1-2, with a tentative D call TRBD1 (5 bases). CDR1 and CDR2 (germline): MGHDK, SYGVNS. The CDR3 consists of 16 residues. The V gene lost 1 base and the J gene lost 0 bases, with 12 bases spanning the gap.

V and J are TRBV20-1 and TRBJ2-1; 11 bases are a match to TRBD2. In germline, CDR1 is DFQATT, CDR2 SNEGSKA (reference sequence). With V trimmed by 6 bases and J by 8 bases, 12 bases remained unmatched. The CDR3 contains 15 residues. The CDR3, as DNA: TGCAGTGCACCAGGGAGACTAGCGGGACGGCATGAGCAGTTCTTC. Translating gives CSAPGRLAGRHEQFF.

This clonotype was seen repeatedly, ten times or more. This rearrangement joins TRBV24-1 to TRBJ1-5; D remains ambiguous. Germline V gene sequence: CDR1 KGHDR, CDR2 SFDVKD. V lost 4 bases to trimming and J lost 8 bases, with 11 bases between them. The length of the CDR3 is 13 residues. CDR3 coding DNA: TGTGCCACCAGTGACGGGGTATTAGAGCCCCAGCATTTT. The encoded protein is CATSDGVLEPQHF.

This clonotype was detected only a few times. The chain uses TRBV11-2 and TRBJ2-1, with TRBD2 as a possible D gene (7 bases). This CDR3 has 15 amino acids. Trimming removed 5 bases from V and 2 bases from J, with 13 bases in between. Germline values: CDR1 SGHAT, CDR2 FQNNGV. CDR3 coding DNA: TGTGCCAGCAGCCCTCGCGGGGGCCCCTACAATGAGCAGTTCTTC. It codes for CASSPRGGPYNEQFF.

The rearrangement links TRBV14 to TRBJ2-7; D perhaps matches TRBD2 (5 bases). CDR3 length: 12 residues. Germline V gene data show CDR1 as SGHDN and CDR2 as FVKESK. V was shortened by 1 base and J by 6 bases, with 7 bases between the two germline ends. The CDR3 sequence: CASSQGSVEQYF. CDR3 in DNA: TGTGCCAGCAGCCAAGGTAGCGTCGAGCAGTACTTC.

This clonotype has a handful of counts. The V call is TRBV28, the J call TRBJ1-6; 9 bases map to TRBD1. This CDR3 is built from 14 residues. Germline loops: CDR1 MDHEN, CDR2 SYDVKM. The trim removed 6 bases at V and 10 bases at J, leaving 7 bases unmatched. The CDR3 DNA is TGTGCCAGCAGCCCCGGGACAGGGCCGTCACCCCTCCACTTT. Translating it yields CASSPGTGPSPLHF.

Many counts were recorded for this clonotype. The V call is TRBV7-6, the J call TRBJ2-6; 8 nucleotides match TRBD1. CDR1 and CDR2 (germline): SGHVS, FNYEAQ. The CDR3 extends over 18 amino acids. V gave up 2 bases and J gave up 1 base; unmatched junction bases: 7. The chain's CDR3 is CASSLTTGAPSGANVLTF. The CDR3 nucleotides are TGTGCCAGCAGCTTAACGACAGGGGCCCCATCTGGGGCCAACGTCCTGACTTTC.

The chain uses TRBV20-1 and TRBJ2-3, with D possibly TRBD2 on 5 matching bases. There are 14 residues in the CDR3. The V and J ends lost 0 bases and 0 bases respectively, with 7 bases between them. Germline values: CDR1 DFQATT, CDR2 SNEGSKA (reference sequence). CDR3 region: CSARDAGSTDTQYF. The CDR3 DNA follows: TGCAGTGCTAGAGACGCGGGTAGCACAGATACGCAGTATTTT.

With respect to this clonotype: This could be a read error, since a much larger clone is one nucleotide away. CDR3 DNA: TGTGCCAGCAGTTTATGGGGCAGGGGAGGTAAAGTCCAAGCTTTCTTT. Translated, it gives CASSLWGRGGKVQAFF. V is TRBV28 and J is TRBJ1-1; a weak D match, TRBD1 (6 bases). The germline V gene has CDR1 MDHEN and CDR2 SYDVKM. The germline V and J ends were trimmed by 0 bases and 9 bases, with 20 bases remaining between them. The CDR3 spans 16 residues. Full variable domain (outside the CDR3, taken from reference TRBV28 and TRBJ1-1): DVKVTQSSRYLVKRTGEKVFLECVQDMDHENMFWYRQDPGLGLRLIYFSYDVKMKEKGDIPEGYSVSREKKERFSLILESASTNQTSMYLCASSLWGRGGKVQAFFGQGTRLTVV.